This TCR beta chain was identified in a study of identical twins (dated by TCRdb to 2016 to 2017). Describing the broader study: To test whether fetal clonotypes persist, this study deep-sequenced TCR alpha and beta repertoires from monozygotic twins, from unrelated adults of various ages, and from cord blood. Replicate twin experiments were performed at different times using different library preparation protocols to rule out contamination. On the study overall, not on this receptor specifically: Compared with coincidental sharing between unrelated individuals, an excess of low generation-probability sequences was observed among out-of-frame TCR alpha sequences shared between twins. Excess twin sharing in beta out-of-frame sequences was weaker because fewer shared sequences lowered the signal-to-noise ratio. Abundant cord blood beta clonotypes carried fewer insertions; young adult naive repertoires showed a weaker similar trend, while memory repertoires showed none. Out-of-frame TCR alpha sharing in monozygotic twins was systematically underestimated by recombination models, whereas sharing between unrelated individuals was in agreement with the recombination models. Invariant T cells such as MAIT and iNKT could partly confound zero-insertion analyses, though diverse VJ usage argued against this for most clonotypes. Because the same donors could not be followed over many years, the conclusions relied on cross-sectional statistical analysis.

Every donor in the study was a healthy Caucasian. Miltenyi CD45RO+ enrichment and human naive T-cell isolation kits were used to isolate memory (CD45RO+) and naive T cells from PBMC. Libraries were built with 5' RACE. TCRdb lists the instrument as Illumina HiSeq 2000. A universal primer binding site was introduced by template switching, and a unique molecular identifier was present in the final cDNA, enabling accurate counting of TCR cDNA molecules. Specific primers in the conserved constant-segment region were used to synthesize first-strand cDNA for TCR alpha and beta chains. To control for contamination, every cDNA library carried two barcodes: a SMART-Mk sample barcode plus Illumina barcodes. TruSeq adapter sequences, together with Illumina sample barcodes, were added in two successive PCR steps. Sequencing of the TCR alpha and beta cDNA libraries was done on the Illumina HiSeq platform using custom primers. The authors' analysis ran thus. MiGEC was used to process raw reads and extract unique molecular identifiers, and MiXCR was used to find CDR3 positions. For each individual, recombination models were inferred using an EM algorithm with the repgenHMM and IGoR tools. Shared clonotype analysis was performed with the tcR package in R, normalizing sharing by the product of cloneset sizes. To study raw recombination free of thymic and clonal selection effects, out-of-frame nonproductive sequences were analyzed. TCRdb passed the public sequencing reads through fastp at Q25 and MiXCR, retaining productive beta sequences. Each CDR3 protein appears once, grouped with its most common genes and DNA. The V and J calls, along with clone size, are taken from TCRdb and not from the paper's own processing. For this sample there are around 100,000 distinct CDR3 sequences; just under 6% appear just once. Approximately 12% of the sample belongs to the ten largest clones.

Sequences SGHRS (CDR1) and YFSETQ (CDR2) are obtained from the germline V gene. The CDR3 starts with the cysteine, ends with the phenylalanine, and has 14 residues. The read is trimmed to its CDR3 DNA, 42 bases read in frame from base 1. The V end loses 5 bases and the J end loses 2 bases, and a stretch of 12 bases separates them. This clonotype was detected ten times or more. No antigen is known for it. Per-nucleotide qualities are absent, and no much larger clonotype sits a single base away. The sample consisted of memory T cells sorted from blood. The cell subset or site label for this specimen denotes: CD45RO+ enriched T cells. The chain uses TRBV5-1 and TRBJ2-3; possibly the D gene is TRBD1, per 5 matching bases. This receptor was obtained from a woman in her forties or fifties in good health. The bases read TGCGCCAGCAGTTCCCAGGGTTTCACAGATACGCAGTATTTT. Its translation reads: CASSSQGFTDTQYF. With the rest looked up from the reference TRBV5-1 and TRBJ2-3 genes rather than sequenced, the full variable domain is KAGVTQTPRYLIKTRGQQVTLSCSPISGHRSVSWYQQTPGQGLQFLFEYFSETQRNKGNFPGRFSGRQFSNSRSEMNVSTLELGDSALYLCASSSQGFTDTQYFGPGTRLTVL.